Presented here are 5 T cell receptor beta chains from one specimen sequenced in a study of cytomegalovirus exposure and HLA in healthy donors. PCR was performed using 60 Vbeta and 13 Jbeta primers. Assay used: immunoSEQ multiplex PCR; TCRdb lists only in-frame clones, some missing. The top ten hold around 2.1% of the sample, which has about 190,000 clones, around 81% seen once. The specimen was PBMCs. Source of these receptors: a woman aged 18-30 years in good health and CMV-seropositive.

The rearrangement uses TRBV7-8 and TRBJ1-1; 9 nucleotides match TRBD1. CDR3 length: 15 amino acids. V gave up 5 bases and J gave up 3 bases; unmatched junction bases: 7. The germline V gene encodes CDR1 SGHVS and CDR2 FQNEAQ. CDR3 DNA: TGTGCCAGCAGCACGATACAGGGGGCGCACACTGAAGCTTTCTTT. Residues: CASSTIQGAHTEAFF.

The chain has TRBV6-1 and TRBJ1-2; the match to TRBD1 covers 7 bases. Losses at the gene ends were 6 bases for V and 2 bases for J; bases not matched to a gene: 6. Germline values: CDR1 MNHNS, CDR2 SASEGT. This CDR3 contains 14 residues. DNA of the CDR3: TGTGCCAGCAGGCCCGGGACAGCAAACTATGGCTACACCTTC. Amino acid sequence: CASRPGTANYGYTF.

The chain recombines TRBV11-1 with TRBJ1-6, with D possibly TRBD1 on 6 matching bases. The germline CDR1 and CDR2 sequences are SGHAT and FQDESV (reference sequence). The CDR3 has 15 residues. Trimming pared 5 bases from V and 7 bases from J, leaving 15 bases between. The CDR3 loop reads CASSPDRLRNSPLHF. The CDR3 DNA reads TGTGCCAGCAGCCCTGACAGGTTAAGGAATTCACCCCTCCACTTT.

This clone was detected only a few times. The rearrangement joins TRBV6-5 to TRBJ1-2; no firm D call. There are 15 residues in the CDR3. The V end was cut by 6 bases, the J end by 7 bases, with 21 bases between. Germline CDR1 reads MNHEY; CDR2 reads SVGAGI. CDR3 sequence (DNA): TGTGCCAGCAGCTTGGCCTTCGGCCGACCGGGTGGCTACACCTTC. It specifies CASSLAFGRPGGYTF.

J is TRBJ1-5 and V is TRBV21-1; TRBD1, the table's D call, lacks a check against the DNA. TRBV21-1 is a pseudogene segment. The CDR3 runs to 18 residues. The CDR3 protein is CASSNLDRGGNSNQPQHF. The CDR3 bases are TGTGCCAGCAGCAATTTGGACAGGGGGGGAAATAGCAATCAGCCCCAGCATTTT.